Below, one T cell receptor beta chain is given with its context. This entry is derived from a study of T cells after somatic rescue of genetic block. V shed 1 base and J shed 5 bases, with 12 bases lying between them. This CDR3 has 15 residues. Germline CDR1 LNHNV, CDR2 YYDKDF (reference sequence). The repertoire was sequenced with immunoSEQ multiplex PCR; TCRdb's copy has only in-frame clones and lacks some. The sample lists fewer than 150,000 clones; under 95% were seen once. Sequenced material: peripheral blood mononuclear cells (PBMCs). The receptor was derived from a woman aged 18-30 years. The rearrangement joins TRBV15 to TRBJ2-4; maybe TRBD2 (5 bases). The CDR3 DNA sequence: TGTGCCACCAGCAGAGCTAGGGAGAGGGAAAACATTCAGTACTTC. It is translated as CATSRARERENIQYF. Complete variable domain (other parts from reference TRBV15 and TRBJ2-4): DAMVIQNPRYQVTQFGKPVTLSCSQTLNHNVMYWYQQKSSQAPKLLFHYYDKDFNNEADTPDNFQSRRPNTSFCFLDIRSPGLGDTAMYLCATSRARERENIQYFGAGTRLSVL.